A single sample is the source of the 17 T cell receptor beta chains below, sequenced in a study of T cells expressing NK-cell markers. From the 5' RACE reads, TCRdb lists one entry per CDR3 protein and no DNA. The sample table includes roughly 380,000 distinct CDR3 sequences. Sample: blood T cells: a sorted CD56 or NKG2C T cell subset, CD4+ or CD8+ T cells, or bulk PBMC T cells (not recorded which). Receptor source: a man aged 18-75 years in good health.

V and J are TRBV29-1 and TRBJ2-7; TCRdb picks TRBD2, but there is no DNA to check that call. The CDR3 sequence is 20 residues long. Germline CDR1 is SQVTM and CDR2 is ANQGSEA. The CDR3 reads CSVGPRGRASGGPTSYEQYF.

The chain couples TRBV2 to TRBJ1-1. The CDR3 is made up of 12 amino acids. Germline V gives CDR1 SNHLY, CDR2 FYNNEI. The CDR3 here is CASRGTNTEAFF.

The chain couples TRBV6-1 to TRBJ2-1; the TCRdb D gene call, TRBD2, has no DNA to confirm it. Germline CDR1 and CDR2: MNHNS and SASEGT. The CDR3 is 14 residues long. CDR3 amino acids: CAGRLAGTRNEQFF.

CDR3 amino acids: CASSNTHEQYF. The genes are TRBV6-5 and TRBJ2-7. Germline lookup yields CDR1 MNHEY and CDR2 SVGAGI. The CDR3 is 11 amino acids.

The rearrangement links TRBV9 to TRBJ1-2. CDR3 length equals 15 residues. Germline V CDR1 and CDR2: SGDLS, YYNGEE. CDR3 protein: CASSVGVETIYGYTF. Complete variable domain (other parts from reference TRBV9 and TRBJ1-2): DSGVTQTPKHLITATGQRVTLRCSPRSGDLSVYWYQQSLDQGLQFLIQYYNGEERAKGNILERFSAQQFPDLHSELNLSSLELGDSALYFCASSVGVETIYGYTFGSGTRLTVV.

The chain combines TRBV2 with TRBJ1-1; the D call of TRBD1 rests on TCRdb alone, since no DNA is present to check it. The CDR3 sequence is 14 residues long. Per the germline V gene, CDR1 is SNHLY and CDR2 is FYNNEI. The chain's CDR3 is CASRSTGVETEAFF. Complete variable domain (other parts from reference TRBV2 and TRBJ1-1): EPEVTQTPSHQVTQMGQEVILRCVPISNHLYFYWYRQILGQKVEFLVSFYNNEISEKSEIFDDQFSVERPDGSNFTLKIRSTKLEDSAMYFCASRSTGVETEAFFGQGTRLTVV.

The rearrangement links TRBV10-2 to TRBJ1-2; TCRdb indicates TRBD1, and absent DNA this call remains unverified. CDR1 and CDR2 (germline): WSHSY, SAAADI. This CDR3 has 16 amino acids. The CDR3 sequence is CASSEQGALANYGYTF.

The V gene is TRBV19, the J gene TRBJ2-3; TCRdb designates TRBD2, a call that cannot be tested without DNA. Germline assignment: CDR1 LNHDA and CDR2 SQIVND (reference sequence). This CDR3 is built from 15 residues. CDR3 sequence reads: CASSPGLVGTDTQYF.

This CDR3 is CASSPGPKSGELFF. The V gene is TRBV12-3 or TRBV12-4, the J gene TRBJ2-2; TCRdb names TRBD1, which stays unverified in the absence of DNA. The CDR3 runs to 14 residues.

V usage is TRBV27 and J usage is TRBJ2-3; TCRdb designates TRBD1, a call that cannot be tested without DNA. The CDR3 spans 16 residues. Germline lookup yields CDR1 MNHEY and CDR2 SMNVEV (reference sequence). The CDR3 region is CASSLAFLGATDTQYF.

V gene TRBV28 combines with J gene TRBJ1-2; TCRdb indicates TRBD1, and absent DNA this call remains unverified. The CDR3 loop spans 13 amino acids. The germline CDR1 and CDR2 sequences are MDHEN and SYDVKM. The CDR3 reads CATQTGTIGGYTF.

The chain uses TRBV6-1 and TRBJ2-3; there is no DNA to check the TCRdb D call of TRBD2. The CDR3 extends over 16 amino acids. Germline lookup yields CDR1 MNHNS and CDR2 SASEGT. This CDR3 reads CASSDLLGHNTDTQYF.

The V gene is TRBV6-1, the J gene TRBJ2-1; the TCRdb call, TRBD2, lacks DNA for checking. The CDR3 consists of 13 residues. Germline CDR1 reads MNHNS; CDR2 reads SASEGT. The CDR3 sequence is CASRLGLAGGQFF.

The V gene is TRBV4-2, the J gene TRBJ1-4. Germline assignment: CDR1 LGHNA and CDR2 YNFKEQ. This CDR3 has 16 amino acids. This CDR3 reads CASSQERGVTNEKLFF.

The chain joins TRBV9 to TRBJ2-5. Germline assignment: CDR1 SGDLS and CDR2 YYNGEE. The CDR3 totals 15 residues. The CDR3 sequence: CASSVDTGLQETQYF.

The gene calls are TRBV6-2 or TRBV6-3 and TRBJ2-1; without DNA, the TCRdb call of TRBD1 cannot be checked. Germline lookup yields CDR1 MNHEY and CDR2 SVGEGT. The CDR3 contains 13 residues. CDR3 protein: CASSYGGNNEQFF.

This chain joins TRBV5-6 and TRBJ1-1; TCRdb's D gene call, TRBD1, goes unchecked for lack of DNA. Germline V CDR1 and CDR2: SGHDT, YYEEEE. The CDR3 runs to 16 residues. The CDR3 spells CASSWGTGRRDTEAFF.